The sequence of this T cell receptor beta chain was determined in a study of T cell responses to AZD1222 COVID-19 vaccine. Of note for this clone: Its target is unknown.

Notes on the study in general: Unmutated variant regions are reportedly the target of nearly half of TCRs that are spike-specific. Baseline seropositivity occurred in only six AZD1222 recipients. Scientists sampled the repertoires only once the peak T cell response had passed. The sample set comprised mostly white British donors with more females, and clonal diversity was possibly underestimated.

Per germline, CDR1 WSHSY and CDR2 SAAADI. V was clipped by 2 bases and J by 7 bases, with 9 bases between them. The CDR3 is made up of 13 amino acids. The method was immunoSEQ multiplex PCR; TCRdb's version includes in-frame clones alone and lacks a portion of them. Seen here are 250,000 or so clones, about 92% observed once, and the top ten hold less than 0.65%. The sequence was collected from an adult in good health. The chain employs TRBV10-2 and TRBJ1-5, with a tentative D call TRBD1 (6 bases). The material was peripheral blood, obtained on day 0 of AZD1222 vaccination. CDR3 sequence: CASSERGLQPQHF. The CDR3 DNA is TGCGCCAGCAGTGAGAGGGGGTTACAGCCCCAGCATTTT.